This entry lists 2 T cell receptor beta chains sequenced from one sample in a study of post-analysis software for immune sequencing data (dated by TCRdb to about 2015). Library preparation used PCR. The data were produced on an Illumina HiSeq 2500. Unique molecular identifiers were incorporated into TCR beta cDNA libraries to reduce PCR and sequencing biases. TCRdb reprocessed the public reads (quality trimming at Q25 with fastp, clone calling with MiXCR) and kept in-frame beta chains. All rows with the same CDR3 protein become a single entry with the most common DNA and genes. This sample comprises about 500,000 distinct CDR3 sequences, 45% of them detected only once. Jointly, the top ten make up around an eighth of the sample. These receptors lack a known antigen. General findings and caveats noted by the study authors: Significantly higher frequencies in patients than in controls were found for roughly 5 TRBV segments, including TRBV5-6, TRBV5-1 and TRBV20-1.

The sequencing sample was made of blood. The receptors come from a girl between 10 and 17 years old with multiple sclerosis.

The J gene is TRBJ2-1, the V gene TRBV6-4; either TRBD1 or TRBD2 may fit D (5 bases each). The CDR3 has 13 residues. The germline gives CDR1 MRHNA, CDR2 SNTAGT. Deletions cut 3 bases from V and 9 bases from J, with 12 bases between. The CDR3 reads CASSEVRGVEQFF. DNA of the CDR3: TGTGCCAGCAGTGAAGTTAGAGGGGTTGAGCAGTTCTTC.

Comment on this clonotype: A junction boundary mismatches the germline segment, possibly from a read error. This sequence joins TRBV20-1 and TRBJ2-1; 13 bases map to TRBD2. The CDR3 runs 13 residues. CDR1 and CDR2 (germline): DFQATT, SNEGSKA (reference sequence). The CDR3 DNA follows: TGCGGTGCGGGGACTAGCGGGATTAGGGAGCAGTTCTTC. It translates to CGAGTSGIREQFF.